This T cell receptor beta chain was identified during a study of STAT3 mutations in large granular lymphocyte leukemia. Whole-study findings and limits: Every T-LGLL patient had at least one immunodominant TCRbeta clonotype. TCR clonotype switching after therapy occurred in about 30% of the 18 patients.

Sequencing used immunoSEQ multiplex PCR; TCRdb keeps in-frame clones, though not all of them. The sample shows tens of thousands of clones, around 80% of them seen only once. The germline V gene encodes CDR1 MDHEN and CDR2 SYDVKM. V lost 1 base, J lost 4 bases, and 13 bases lay in between. CDR3 length: 15 amino acids. This clone has a single count. What it binds is not known. This rearrangement joins TRBV28 to TRBJ1-1; TRBD1 is a possible D gene (6 bases). This receptor was taken from a human donor with T large granular lymphocyte leukemia. Some clones in this sample may be carry-over from other donors' samples. The sample taken for sequencing was PBMCs. This CDR3 is CASSLYGRGGTEAFF. The DNA of the CDR3 is TGTGCCAGCAGTTTATACGGGAGAGGGGGCACTGAAGCTTTCTTT. The full variable domain, rest sourced from reference TRBV28 and TRBJ1-1, is DVKVTQSSRYLVKRTGEKVFLECVQDMDHENMFWYRQDPGLGLRLIYFSYDVKMKEKGDIPEGYSVSREKKERFSLILESASTNQTSMYLCASSLYGRGGTEAFFGQGTRLTVV.